This section outlines one T cell receptor (beta chain) sequence together with its context. These data come from a study of blood T cell repertoires in COVID-19. Overall study context: Donors in the United States, Italy and Spain gave samples during acute or convalescent COVID-19. From T cells, B-cell-depleted T cells, or PBMCs came the material, which was cDNA or gDNA.

In the original analysis: Estimation of nucleated cell counts relied on the amplification of reference gene primers. Only in-frame clones appear in the TCRdb table, and some are missing; sequencing was by immunoSEQ multiplex PCR. V and J calls and clone size are copied from that table; D and trimming were computed from the DNA. The sample consists of about 230,000 clones, 65% to 90% of them appearing once. Trimming cost V 0 bases and J 4 bases; bases outside gene matches: 9. Germline loops: CDR1 SGHDT, CDR2 YYEEEE. This CDR3 region has 16 residues. J is TRBJ2-5 and V is TRBV5-6, with TRBD2 matching over 7 bases. What was sequenced was peripheral blood. The TCR originated in a woman in her fifties or sixties with acute or convalescent COVID-19. This CDR3 reads CASSLGRGRAGETQYF. CDR3 DNA sequence: TGTGCCAGCAGCTTGGGTCGAGGGAGGGCTGGAGAGACCCAGTACTTC. The full variable domain, rest sourced from reference TRBV5-6 and TRBJ2-5, is DAGVTQSPTHLIKTRGQQVTLRCSPKSGHDTVSWYQQALGQGPQFIFQYYEEEERQRGNFPDRFSGHQFPNYSSELNVNALLLGDSALYLCASSLGRGRAGETQYFGPGTRLLVL.